This T cell receptor (beta chain) was recorded in a study of blood T cell repertoires in COVID-19. Produced via immunoSEQ multiplex PCR; TCRdb's table is partial and in-frame only. This sample has about 350,000 clones, with 85% to 90% found just once. The origin of this receptor is a woman under 40 who had been exposed to COVID-19. Input material: PBMCs or T cells enriched from blood (not recorded which).

CDR3 nucleotide sequence: TGTGCCAGCAGTATCACAGGGGACGCCGCTAACTATGGCTACACCTTC. Its protein product is CASSITGDAANYGYTF. The J gene is TRBJ1-2, the V gene TRBV6-6; 7 nucleotides match TRBD1. The CDR3 sequence is 16 residues long. J gave up 0 bases and V 5 bases, and 9 bases lay outside the gene matches. Per germline, CDR1 MNHNY and CDR2 SVGAGI (reference sequence).